The 30 T cell receptor beta chains presented below share a single source sample, sequenced in a study of T cells after yellow fever vaccination. A single record per CDR3 protein comes from TCRdb applying MiXCR to the 5' RACE reads. The sample carries a few hundred thousand distinct CDR3 sequences, almost 4% recorded once. This sample comprised PBMCs, obtained 5 days after the yellow fever booster vaccination. The receptor set was obtained from a man aged 18 to 30 who received the YFV17D yellow fever vaccine.

The chain is built from TRBV27 and TRBJ2-4, with 7 bases matching TRBD1. This CDR3 region has 20 residues. CDR1 MNHEY and CDR2 SMNVEV come from the germline V gene (reference sequence). The ends lost 3 bases at V and 3 bases at J; junction bases unmatched: 20. The CDR3 sequence is CASSFATGSGVELDKNIQYF. CDR3 bases: TGTGCCAGCAGTTTCGCGACAGGGTCTGGGGTTGAGTTAGACAAAAACATTCAGTACTTC.

The V gene is TRBV9, the J gene TRBJ1-1; D is undetermined. This CDR3 spans 15 amino acids. V was clipped by 1 base and J by 0 bases, with 10 bases between them. CDR1 is SGDLS, CDR2 YYNGEE, per germline. The CDR3 is CASSVTPGLNTEAFF. In DNA form, the CDR3 reads TGTGCCAGCAGCGTAACCCCCGGATTGAACACTGAAGCTTTCTTT.

This clonotype has just a few counts. The chain employs TRBV4-3 and TRBJ1-1; 7 bases are shared with TRBD1. The junction had 7 bases not matched to a gene; V was cut back by 3 bases and J by 3 bases. There are 15 residues in the CDR3. The germline V gene encodes CDR1 LGHNA and CDR2 YSLEER. The CDR3 DNA reads as TGCGCCAGCAGCCAGGCAACAGGGGAGGACACTGAAGCTTTCTTT. Amino acids: CASSQATGEDTEAFF.

This clonotype was observed a handful of times. V usage is TRBV10-3 and J usage is TRBJ2-7; D call uncertain. CDR3 length equals 16 residues. Germline-derived CDR1 and CDR2 are ENHRY and SYGVKD. Trimming shortened V by 6 bases and J by 3 bases, and 21 bases separated the two germline ends. The CDR3: CAIRKPPGESFYEQYV. CDR3 DNA: TGTGCCATCAGGAAACCCCCAGGTGAAAGCTTCTACGAGCAGTACGTC.

The chain employs TRBV29-1 and TRBJ1-1; 7 nucleotides align to TRBD1. V was clipped by 4 bases and J by 2 bases; unmatched bases: 10. This CDR3 has 15 residues. The V gene's germline CDR1 is SQVTM and CDR2 ANQGSEA. The CDR3 coding sequence is TGCAGCGTTGGTTACGTGGGACAGCTCAACACTGAAGCTTTCTTT. Protein: CSVGYVGQLNTEAFF. Based on the CDR3 plus reference TRBV29-1 and TRBJ1-1, the full variable domain is SAVISQKPSRDICQRGTSLTIQCQVDSQVTMMFWYRQQPGQSLTLIATANQGSEATYESGFVIDKFPISRPNLTFSTLTVSNMSPEDSSIYLCSVGYVGQLNTEAFFGQGTRLTVV.

This sequence joins TRBV11-3 and TRBJ2-2; no definite D call. The CDR3 totals 13 residues. Deletions cut 5 bases from V and 4 bases from J, with 8 bases between. Germline lookup yields CDR1 SGHNT and CDR2 YENEEA. CDR3 residues: CASSGYSTGELFF. DNA for the CDR3: TGTGCCAGCAGCGGTTACAGCACCGGGGAGCTGTTTTTT.

This clonotype was observed many times. The gene calls are TRBV29-1 and TRBJ2-7; D ambiguous. V was trimmed by 5 bases and J by 5 bases, leaving 13 bases between them. The CDR3 runs 12 residues. Germline CDR1 reads SQVTM; CDR2 reads ANQGSEA. The CDR3 bases are TGCAGCGTTATGATGGAGCCTGACGAGCAGTACTTC. Amino acid sequence: CSVMMEPDEQYF.

This clonotype occurred a few times. The chain employs TRBV7-2 and TRBJ1-5; D uncertain. The V gene's germline CDR1 is SGHTA and CDR2 FQGNSA. Trimming pared 1 base from V and 6 bases from J, leaving 13 bases between. This CDR3 contains 15 residues. The CDR3 sequence: CASSLDLSLGQPQHF. As DNA, the CDR3 is TGTGCCAGCAGCTTAGATTTAAGTTTAGGTCAGCCCCAGCATTTT.

The chain employs TRBV7-9 and TRBJ2-1; D remains unclear. V was clipped by 1 base and J by 8 bases, with 12 bases between them. Germline V lookup: CDR1 SEHNR, CDR2 FQNEAQ (reference sequence). The CDR3 loop spans 14 amino acids. The CDR3 nucleotides are TGTGCCAGCAGCTTAGAGGTCGGTCGGGATGAGCAGTTCTTC. Amino acids: CASSLEVGRDEQFF.

There are many counts of this clonotype. The chain uses TRBV7-2 and TRBJ2-5; no reliable D call. This CDR3 has 14 amino acids. Germline V gene lookup returns CDR1 SGHTA and CDR2 FQGNSA. The germline V and J ends were trimmed by 5 bases and 4 bases, with 14 bases remaining between them. CDR3 region: CASSRDGLRETQYF. The CDR3 region has the DNA TGTGCCAGCAGCCGAGACGGGCTGAGAGAGACCCAGTACTTC.

The rearrangement joins TRBV4-1 to TRBJ1-1; D not certain. The germline V gene encodes CDR1 MGHRA and CDR2 YSYEKL. This CDR3 is 15 amino acids long. V gave up 4 bases and J gave up 1 base, with 13 bases separating them. CDR3 amino acids: CASSLDKTGNTEAFF. The CDR3 DNA reads TGCGCCAGCAGCCTAGATAAGACTGGGAACACTGAAGCTTTCTTT.

The chain uses TRBV11-2 and TRBJ2-5; D is unclear. Germline CDR1 and CDR2: SGHAT and FQNNGV. Trimming shortened V by 3 bases and J by 1 base, and 12 bases separated the two germline ends. The CDR3 is 15 residues long. Here the CDR3 reads CASSLAWVPQETQYF. The CDR3, as DNA: TGTGCCAGCAGCTTGGCCTGGGTCCCCCAAGAGACCCAGTACTTC.

V gene TRBV20-1 combines with J gene TRBJ2-1; 9 nucleotides align to TRBD2. Germline V gives CDR1 DFQATT, CDR2 SNEGSKA (reference sequence). The CDR3 spans 15 residues. V was pared by 2 bases and J by 3 bases, with 5 bases of the junction left unmatched. For the CDR3, the DNA is TGCAGTGCTAGATCGAGCGGGGGGATCTACAATGAGCAGTTCTTC. Residues: CSARSSGGIYNEQFF.

There are a few counts of this clonotype. The chain uses TRBV3-1 and TRBJ2-7; D is unresolved. Germline CDR1 LGHDT, CDR2 YNNKEL (reference sequence). This CDR3 has 14 residues. V was cut by 2 bases and J by 2 bases, with 10 bases left in between. CDR3 residues: CASSQRSFPYEQYF. The DNA for the CDR3 is TGTGCCAGCAGCCAAAGGAGTTTTCCCTACGAGCAGTACTTC.

The genes are TRBV9 and TRBJ1-3; 8 nucleotides align to TRBD1. V lost 3 bases to trimming and J lost 4 bases; unmatched junction nucleotides: 6. The germline V gene encodes CDR1 SGDLS and CDR2 YYNGEE. This CDR3 contains 15 residues. CDR3 amino acids: CASSAQGAAGNTIYF. For the CDR3, the DNA is TGTGCCAGCAGCGCGCAGGGGGCGGCGGGAAACACCATATATTTT.

This clonotype was counted between two and nine times. The rearrangement joins TRBV10-3 to TRBJ2-2; 8 bases are a match to TRBD2. V shed 3 bases and J 3 bases; nucleotides not matched to a gene: 3. From germline, CDR1 is ENHRY and CDR2 SYGVKD. This CDR3 has 15 amino acids. The CDR3 spells CAISEGAGDTGELFF. CDR3 sequence (DNA): TGTGCCATCAGTGAAGGAGCGGGGGACACCGGGGAGCTGTTTTTT.

The chain links TRBV5-1 to TRBJ1-4, with D maybe TRBD1 (6 bases). CDR3 length equals 14 residues. Deletions cut 7 bases from V and 3 bases from J, with 13 bases between. The germline V gene encodes CDR1 SGHRS and CDR2 YFSETQ. This CDR3 reads CASQTGAANEKLFF. CDR3 nucleotides: TGCGCCAGCCAGACGGGGGCAGCTAATGAAAAACTGTTTTTT.

Concerning this clonotype itself: One end of the junction is discordant with germline, which a read error may explain. The rearrangement uses TRBV11-2 and TRBJ2-3, with a tentative D call TRBD2 (5 bases). This CDR3 contains 14 residues. In germline, CDR1 is SGHAT, CDR2 FQNNGV. The CDR3 DNA is TGTGCCAGCAGCTTAGGAGGGAGCAGAGATACGCAGTATTTT. This encodes CASSLGGSRDTQYF. The variable domain in full, with the rest retrieved from reference TRBV11-2 and TRBJ2-3, is EAGVAQSPRYKIIEKRQSVAFWCNPISGHATLYWYQQILGQGPKLLIQFQNNGVVDDSQLPKDRFSAERLKGVDSTLKIQPAKLEDSAVYLCASSLGGSRDTQYFGPGTRLTVL.

The chain carries TRBV10-2 and TRBJ2-3; a possible D gene is TRBD1 (7 bases). The CDR3 runs to 14 residues. The germline V gene has CDR1 WSHSY and CDR2 SAAADI. V was pared by 8 bases and J by 5 bases, with 17 bases between. CDR3 nucleotides: TGCGCCAGCGATTGGCGACAGGGAGGAGATACGCAGTATTTT. This gives the protein CASDWRQGGDTQYF.

This clonotype was seen at least ten times. The chain is built from TRBV7-2 and TRBJ1-5; TRBD1 is a possible D gene (6 bases). The length of the CDR3 is 14 residues. The germline V gene has CDR1 SGHTA and CDR2 FQGNSA. The V and J ends lost 4 bases and 7 bases respectively, with 14 bases between them. This CDR3 reads CASSYDGGRQPQHF. The CDR3 nucleotides read TGTGCCAGCAGCTACGATGGGGGCCGGCAGCCCCAGCATTTT.

The chain employs TRBV3-1 and TRBJ1-1, with unresolved D. There are 14 residues in the CDR3. CDR1 and CDR2 (germline): LGHDT, YNNKEL (reference sequence). Deletions cut 6 bases from V and 1 base from J, with 12 bases between. The CDR3 loop is CASRVAGPNTEAFF. CDR3 sequence (DNA): TGTGCCAGCAGGGTGGCAGGACCGAACACTGAAGCTTTCTTT.

This clonotype occurred a few times. This chain uses TRBV20-1 with TRBJ2-1, with D tentatively TRBD1 (6 bases). Germline V gene sequence: CDR1 DFQATT, CDR2 SNEGSKA (reference sequence). The V and J ends lost 3 bases and 9 bases respectively, with 15 bases between them. This CDR3 is 13 amino acids long. As DNA, the CDR3 is TGCAGTGCTAGTACAATGACAGGTATTGAGCAGTTCTTC. Translating it yields CSASTMTGIEQFF.

This clonotype was observed a handful of times. This rearrangement joins TRBV11-2 to TRBJ2-7; no firm D call. The CDR3 is 13 residues long. Trimming left V 0 bases short and J 7 bases short, with 10 bases between. Germline V gives CDR1 SGHAT, CDR2 FQNNGV. The DNA for the CDR3 is TGTGCCAGCAGCTTAGATACGGAGTGGGAGCAGTACGTC. This codes for CASSLDTEWEQYV.

The V and J genes are TRBV6-2 or TRBV6-3 and TRBJ2-7; D may be TRBD1 or TRBD2 (5 bases each). Between the trimmed V and J ends, which lost 7 bases and 12 bases, there was a span of 16 bases. The CDR3 has 11 residues. Germline V gene sequence: CDR1 MNHEY, CDR2 SVGEGT. Here the CDR3 DNA reads TGTGCCAGCACCTACGGGACGGCCTTGTACTTC. It is translated as CASTYGTALYF.

Many counts were recorded for this clonotype. The genes are TRBV7-2 and TRBJ2-1; 14 positions agree with TRBD2. Germline V lookup: CDR1 SGHTA, CDR2 FQGNSA. V lost 7 bases, J lost 4 bases, and 15 bases stayed unmatched. There are 19 residues in the CDR3. In nucleotides, the CDR3 is TGTGCCAGCAACCCCAGGGGGACTAGCGGGGGCCCCAAATACAATGAGCAGTTCTTC. Protein: CASNPRGTSGGPKYNEQFF.

This clonotype was recorded many times. The chain carries TRBV18 and TRBJ2-2; TRBD1 agrees at 9 bases. This CDR3 has 17 residues. From germline, CDR1 is KGHSH and CDR2 LQKENI. The V and J ends lost 4 bases and 6 bases, in that order; junction bases with no gene match: 12. In nucleotides, the CDR3 is TGTGCCAGCTCACAAACCGAACCGGGACAGGGAGCCGGGGAGCTGTTTTTT. It specifies CASSQTEPGQGAGELFF.

This clonotype has ten or more counts. CDR3 in DNA: TGCGCCAGCAGCTTGGACAGGGGGCCCGGAAACACCATATATTTT. It translates to CASSLDRGPGNTIYF. V gene TRBV5-1 combines with J gene TRBJ1-3; 9 bases fit TRBD1. The V segment lost 0 bases and the J segment 4 bases; nucleotides outside the gene matches: 2. The germline V gene encodes CDR1 SGHRS and CDR2 YFSETQ. The CDR3 consists of 15 residues.

This clonotype was seen at least ten times. The chain is built from TRBV18 and TRBJ2-5; D ambiguous. V lost 3 bases and J lost 0, with 8 bases in between. The CDR3 covers 14 residues. Germline V gene lookup returns CDR1 KGHSH and CDR2 LQKENI. The CDR3 here is CASSPTGYQETQYF. DNA for the CDR3: TGTGCCAGCTCACCGACCGGGTACCAAGAGACCCAGTACTTC.

This clonotype was found many times. The rearrangement joins TRBV5-1 to TRBJ1-2; possible D gene TRBD1, 5 bases. Germline V CDR1 and CDR2: SGHRS, YFSETQ. V was cut by 0 bases and J by 4 bases, with 10 bases left in between. The CDR3 runs 14 residues. The CDR3 DNA sequence: TGCGCCAGCAGCTTGGATCCACAGGTCTATGGCTACACCTTC. This gives the protein CASSLDPQVYGYTF.

CDR3 nucleotide sequence: TGCAGCGGAACCCGACAGTCTGGCACAGATACGCAGTATTTT. Encoded protein: CSGTRQSGTDTQYF. The chain employs TRBV29-1 and TRBJ2-3, with D possibly TRBD1 on 5 matching bases. Per germline, CDR1 SQVTM and CDR2 ANQGSEA. The CDR3 extends over 14 amino acids. The V and J ends lost 7 bases and 1 base respectively, with 15 bases between them.